The 26 T cell receptor beta chains given below trace back to one sample, sequenced in a study of cytomegalovirus exposure and HLA in healthy donors. The PCR made use of 60 Vbeta and 13 Jbeta primers. Using immunoSEQ multiplex PCR, the repertoire was profiled, and TCRdb retains in-frame clones only, with some absent. The data contain about 130,000 clones, around 80% of them singletons. Input material: PBMCs. These receptors were collected from a man in his thirties or forties in good health and CMV-seronegative.

V gene TRBV30 combines with J gene TRBJ2-1; tentative D call: TRBD2 (5 bases). Trimming left V 3 bases short and J 4 bases short, with 13 bases between. This CDR3 spans 14 amino acids. Germline V lookup: CDR1 GTSNPN, CDR2 SVGIG (reference sequence). DNA for the CDR3: TGTGCCTGGAGGGACTTCCGTCGATACAATGAGCAGTTCTTC. It is translated as CAWRDFRRYNEQFF.

This chain connects TRBV5-1 to TRBJ2-5; 7 bases line up with TRBD2. The CDR3 has 14 amino acids. V lost 7 bases, J lost 3 bases, and 9 bases stayed unmatched. The germline gives CDR1 SGHRS, CDR2 YFSETQ. The CDR3 DNA sequence: TGCGCCAGCTCCCAAAGCGGGGCGAAAGAGACCCAGTACTTC. It specifies CASSQSGAKETQYF.

The genes are TRBV18 and TRBJ1-1, with 8 bases lining up with TRBD1. CDR3 size: 16 residues. Germline CDR1 is KGHSH and CDR2 is LQKENI. Trimming at V came to 2 bases and at J to 4 bases, leaving 9 bases not matched to a gene. CDR3 loop: CASSPSYGQGTTEAFF. The CDR3 region has the DNA TGTGCCAGCTCACCAAGTTACGGACAGGGAACCACTGAAGCTTTCTTT.

The genes are TRBV21-1 and TRBJ2-4; TRBD1, as called in the table, went unchecked against the DNA. TRBV21-1 counts as a pseudogene. This CDR3 contains 16 residues. The CDR3 loop is CASSKGGQGLVNIQYF. CDR3 DNA sequence: TGTGCCAGCAGCAAAGGGGGGCAGGGCTTGGTTAACATTCAGTACTTC.

The V gene is TRBV27, the J gene TRBJ1-1; the D gene is possibly TRBD1 (6 bases). The CDR3 runs to 14 residues. Trimming removed 3 bases from V and 2 bases from J, with 10 bases in between. Per the germline V gene, CDR1 is MNHEY and CDR2 is SMNVEV (reference sequence). The CDR3 spells CASSLRTANTEAFF. The CDR3 DNA reads TGTGCCAGCAGTTTGAGGACAGCCAACACTGAAGCTTTCTTT.

V is TRBV9 and J is TRBJ1-4, with D unclear. The length of the CDR3 is 14 residues. V was cut by 4 bases and J by 7 bases, with 14 bases left in between. Germline V gene data show CDR1 as SGDLS and CDR2 as YYNGEE. The CDR3 here is CASSFSSSPEKLFF. The CDR3 DNA reads as TGTGCCAGCAGCTTTAGTAGTTCCCCTGAAAAACTGTTTTTT.

This clone was picked up many times. The gene calls are TRBV6-1 and TRBJ2-1; 8 nucleotides align to TRBD2. The V gene's germline CDR1 is MNHNS and CDR2 SASEGT. The CDR3 contains 15 residues. V gave up 2 bases and J gave up 3 bases; unmatched junction bases: 3. The CDR3 bases are TGTGCCAGCAGTGAATCAGCGGGAGACTACAATGAGCAGTTCTTC. Translation gives CASSESAGDYNEQFF.

Note on this clone: This CDR3 is missing its conserved last phenylalanine or tryptophan, likely due to a read error. The rearrangement links TRBV18 to TRBJ1-1; 7 bases are shared with TRBD1. The length of the CDR3 is 13 residues. CDR1 and CDR2 from the germline V gene are KGHSH and LQKENI. Unmatched junction bases numbered 1, after V lost 3 bases and J lost 3 bases. The CDR3 DNA is TGTGCCAGCTCACCCGGACAGGACACTGAAGCTTTCTCT. Amino acid sequence: CASSPGQDTEAFS.

V and J are TRBV11-2 and TRBJ2-3, with 7 nucleotides matching TRBD2. V was pared by 5 bases and J by 6 bases, with 14 bases of the junction left unmatched. The CDR3 has 16 residues. Germline CDR1 SGHAT, CDR2 FQNNGV. The DNA for the CDR3 is TGTGCCAGCAGCCCCAACCCCGCGGGAGCGGGGGATACGCAGTATTTT. Protein sequence: CASSPNPAGAGDTQYF.

The chain combines TRBV28 with TRBJ2-1; 7 positions match TRBD2. This CDR3 contains 12 residues. With 6 bases clipped from V and 7 bases from J, the junction kept 3 bases outside the gene matches. In germline, CDR1 is MDHEN, CDR2 SYDVKM. CDR3 loop: CASRRSGNEQFF. Written as DNA, the CDR3 is TGTGCCAGCAGGCGTAGCGGGAATGAGCAGTTCTTC.

This sequence joins TRBV7-2 and TRBJ1-2; the match to TRBD1 covers 10 bases. The CDR3 contains 16 residues. V was clipped by 3 bases and J by 8 bases; unmatched bases: 12. The germline CDR1 and CDR2 sequences are SGHTA and FQGNSA. The CDR3 DNA reads as TGTGCCAGCAGCTTTCTAGGGGGCCCGGGACAGGGGGGCTACACCTTC. Protein product: CASSFLGGPGQGGYTF.

The V call is TRBV6-5, the J call TRBJ2-5; TRBD2 matches 7 bases. The CDR3 covers 15 residues. J was trimmed by 3 bases and V by 5 bases; bases with no gene match: 9. Germline V lookup: CDR1 MNHEY, CDR2 SVGAGI. The CDR3 protein is CASSSTSAAEETQYF. The CDR3 coding sequence is TGTGCCAGCAGTAGTACTAGCGCGGCGGAAGAGACCCAGTACTTC.

The V and J genes are TRBV28 and TRBJ2-7; the D gene is possibly TRBD2 (5 bases). CDR1 MDHEN and CDR2 SYDVKM come from the germline V gene. The CDR3 contains 12 residues. V was pared by 8 bases and J by 0 bases, with 8 bases between. In nucleotides, the CDR3 is TGTGCCAGCGGGGAGAGCTCCTACGAGCAGTACTTC. This codes for CASGESSYEQYF.

This sequence joins TRBV7-9 and TRBJ2-2, with 11 positions matching TRBD2. The V gene's germline CDR1 is SEHNR and CDR2 FQNEAQ (reference sequence). The CDR3 sequence is 19 residues long. J gave up 4 bases and V 5 bases, and 15 bases lay outside the gene matches. The CDR3 bases are TGTGCCAGCAGCCTGAACCCCCTTACTGGACTAGCGGGCACCGGGGAGCTGTTTTTT. Translated, it gives CASSLNPLTGLAGTGELFF.

In nucleotides, the CDR3 is TGTGCCAGCAGCTATGGACAGATACAAGAGACCCAGTACTTC. Encoded protein: CASSYGQIQETQYF. V is TRBV7-9 and J is TRBJ2-5; D possibly corresponds to TRBD1 (6 bases). The germline V gene has CDR1 SEHNR and CDR2 FQNEAQ (reference sequence). The CDR3 is made up of 14 amino acids. The V and J ends lost 4 bases and 2 bases respectively, with 11 bases between them.

The chain joins TRBV5-1 to TRBJ1-2; perhaps TRBD1 as D (6 bases). V was shortened by 1 base and J by 1 base, with 11 bases between the two germline ends. The CDR3 is made up of 15 amino acids. Germline CDR1 SGHRS, CDR2 YFSETQ. In nucleotides, the CDR3 is TGCGCCAGCAGCTTGACAGGGACCTTTAACTATGGCTACACCTTC. Translation: CASSLTGTFNYGYTF.

V and J are TRBV11-2 and TRBJ2-7, with 16 nucleotides matching TRBD2. The CDR3 covers 17 residues. CDR1 is SGHAT and CDR2 is FQNNGV in the germline V gene. The V segment lost 3 bases and the J segment 5 bases; nucleotides outside the gene matches: 7. Here the CDR3 reads CASSLVPGLAGGDEQYF. The CDR3 DNA sequence: TGTGCCAGCAGCTTGGTCCCGGGACTAGCGGGAGGGGACGAGCAGTACTTC. Filled out from reference TRBV11-2 and TRBJ2-7, the complete variable domain reads EAGVAQSPRYKIIEKRQSVAFWCNPISGHATLYWYQQILGQGPKLLIQFQNNGVVDDSQLPKDRFSAERLKGVDSTLKIQPAKLEDSAVYLCASSLVPGLAGGDEQYFGPGTRLTVT.

This chain joins TRBV9 and TRBJ2-1; the match to TRBD2 covers 10 bases. Trimming at V came to 0 bases and at J to 8 bases, leaving 5 bases not matched to a gene. This CDR3 region has 15 residues. The germline CDR1 and CDR2 sequences are SGDLS and YYNGEE. The CDR3 nucleotides read TGTGCCAGCAGCGTAGAAAGCGGGAGGGGTCATGAGCAGTTCTTC. Residues: CASSVESGRGHEQFF.

The rearrangement joins TRBV28 to TRBJ2-1; 10 nucleotides line up with TRBD1. With V trimmed by 4 bases and J by 2 bases, 5 bases remained unmatched. This CDR3 contains 16 residues. Germline values: CDR1 MDHEN, CDR2 SYDVKM. CDR3 coding DNA: TGTGCCAGCAGTTCTACCGGGACAGGGGCCTACAATGAGCAGTTCTTC. This encodes CASSSTGTGAYNEQFF.

V gene TRBV7-2 combines with J gene TRBJ2-5; D might be TRBD1 (5 bases). Germline values: CDR1 SGHTA, CDR2 FQGNSA. V lost 5 bases, J lost 1 base, and 8 bases lay in between. The CDR3 extends over 13 amino acids. The CDR3 coding sequence is TGTGCCAGCAGCCTGGGGCGCCAAGAGACCCAGTACTTC. Protein sequence: CASSLGRQETQYF.

The V call is TRBV27, the J call TRBJ2-2; 7 nucleotides match TRBD2. The CDR3 totals 16 residues. Trimming removed 6 bases from V and 1 base from J; junction bases left unmatched: 8. CDR1 is MNHEY, CDR2 SMNVEV, per germline (reference sequence). The CDR3 bases are TGTGCCAGCAGCCTCATCCTAGCGGTGAACACCGGGGAGCTGTTTTTT. Translation: CASSLILAVNTGELFF.

The V and J genes are TRBV27 and TRBJ2-3; 8 bases are a match to TRBD2. This CDR3 has 14 residues. Germline V gene lookup returns CDR1 MNHEY and CDR2 SMNVEV (reference sequence). The V and J ends lost 2 bases and 5 bases, in that order; junction bases with no gene match: 3. CDR3 bases: TGTGCCAGCAGTTTAGCGGGAGGCGGAGATACGCAGTATTTT. It encodes CASSLAGGGDTQYF.

The V gene is TRBV28, the J gene TRBJ1-1, with 7 bases that match TRBD1. Germline values: CDR1 MDHEN, CDR2 SYDVKM. The junction had 11 bases not matched to a gene; V was cut back by 6 bases and J by 4 bases. This CDR3 contains 15 residues. The CDR3 sequence is CASSPSDRASTEAFF. CDR3 DNA: TGTGCCAGCAGCCCGAGCGACAGGGCGAGCACTGAAGCTTTCTTT.

There are a few counts of this clone. The V call is TRBV28, the J call TRBJ1-3; TRBD1 is a possible D gene (6 bases). The CDR3 consists of 12 residues. Between the trimmed V and J ends, which lost 3 bases and 10 bases, there was a span of 10 bases. The germline V gene encodes CDR1 MDHEN and CDR2 SYDVKM. CDR3 region: CASSFPQGTIYF. Written as DNA, the CDR3 is TGTGCCAGCAGTTTTCCCCAGGGGACCATATATTTT.

The chain carries TRBV28 and TRBJ1-3; 7 bases fit TRBD1. This CDR3 has 15 residues. J gave up 4 bases and V 5 bases, and 8 bases lay outside the gene matches. Germline V lookup: CDR1 MDHEN, CDR2 SYDVKM. The CDR3 DNA reads TGTGCCAGCAGTCCCCAGGGGGTCGCAGGAAACACCATATATTTT. This sequence encodes CASSPQGVAGNTIYF.

This clone rates as medium-sized. V is TRBV4-3 and J is TRBJ2-7; a weak D match, TRBD2 (6 bases). There are 15 residues in the CDR3. Trimming removed 4 bases from V and 5 bases from J, with 18 bases in between. The germline CDR1 and CDR2 sequences are LGHNA and YSLEER. CDR3 nucleotides: TGCGCCAGCAGCCTAAACCGGGGGTCTGGAAACGAGCAGTACTTC. The encoded protein is CASSLNRGSGNEQYF.